This T cell receptor beta chain originates from a study of technical replicates of blood from several donors. This CDR3 is 15 amino acids long. In germline, CDR1 is SGHDN, CDR2 FVKESK. Trimming cost V 4 bases and J 4 bases, with 14 bases left between them. Here immunoSEQ multiplex PCR was the method, and the copy in TCRdb shows in-frame clones only, minus some. The repertoire holds about 82,000 clones, about 94% seen once, with about 0.39% in the top ten. The clonotype comes from a human donor in good health. J is TRBJ2-1 and V is TRBV14, with a weak D call TRBD2 (6 bases). Sequenced input: T cells isolated from PBMCs. Here the CDR3 DNA reads TGTGCCAGCAGCCGTGAACCGGGGGTTTACAATGAGCAGTTCTTC. Translation: CASSREPGVYNEQFF. The whole variable domain, remainder taken from reference TRBV14 and TRBJ2-1, is EAGVTQFPSHSVIEKGQTVTLRCDPISGHDNLYWYRRVMGKEIKFLLHFVKESKQDESGMPNNRFLAERTGGTYSTLKVQPAELEDSGVYFCASSREPGVYNEQFFGPGTRLTVL.